These T cell receptor beta chains were read from a single sample in a study of metastatic and nonmetastatic thyroid tumors. Using MiXCR, TCRdb reanalyzed the PCR reads. The sample lists around 2,700 clones; approximately 25% were seen once. The sample comprised adjacent normal tissue. The receptors come from a male donor with papillary thyroid cancer or a benign thyroid nodule (not recorded which). Some clones in this sample may be carry-over from other donors' samples. CDR3s include the opening cysteine and the closing phenylalanine or tryptophan. Fields, in order: clone size, D gene, V gene, J gene, CDR3 protein, CDR3 DNA. A D gene is named only where the DNA matches it firmly. Rows may omit the clone size; those that give it use once, few, many or a size class.

size: few
D: .
V: TRBV20-1
J: TRBJ1-2
CDR3: CSAVPGLSYGYTF
DNA: TGCAGTGCGGTACCGGGACTATCCTATGGCTACACCTTC

size: large
D: .
V: TRBV20-1
J: TRBJ2-1
CDR3: CSAPRLSTYNEQFF
DNA: TGCAGTGCCCCCAGGCTGTCTACCTACAATGAGCAGTTCTTC

size: few
D: .
V: TRBV28
J: TRBJ2-2
CDR3: CASSFGVDRPNTGELFF
DNA: TGTGCCAGCAGTTTTGGGGTGGACCGCCCGAACACCGGGGAGCTGTTTTTT

size: .
D: .
V: TRBV28
J: TRBJ2-1
CDR3: CASSRRGAAEQFF
DNA: TGTGCCAGCAGCCGCAGGGGGGCAGCTGAGCAGTTCTTC

size: .
D: .
V: TRBV6-5
J: TRBJ2-1
CDR3: CASSYYYYHDQFF
DNA: TGTGCCAGCAGTTACTACTACTACCATGATCAGTTCTTC

size: few
D: .
V: TRBV6-1
J: TRBJ2-6
CDR3: CASMTDISGANVMTF
DNA: TGTGCCAGCATGACGGACATCTCCGGGGCCAACGTCATGACTTTC

size: large
D: .
V: TRBV2
J: TRBJ1-5
CDR3: CASRDTGTNNQPQHF
DNA: TGTGCCAGCAGAGATACCGGGACGAATAATCAGCCCCAGCATTTT

size: .
D: .
V: TRBV2
J: TRBJ2-6
CDR3: CASSREAGALVLTF
DNA: TGTGCCAGCAGCAGGGAGGCTGGGGCCTTGGTCCTGACTTTC

size: few
D: .
V: TRBV12-3/TRBV12-4
J: TRBJ2-7
CDR3: CASSFNSEQYF
DNA: TGTGCCAGCAGTTTCAACTCCGAGCAGTACTTC

size: .
D: TRBD1
V: TRBV10-3
J: TRBJ2-7
CDR3: CAISASTGAYEQYF
DNA: TGTGCCATCAGCGCGTCAACAGGGGCCTACGAGCAGTACTTC

size: .
D: .
V: TRBV2
J: TRBJ1-1
CDR3: CASSEGLLTEAFF
DNA: TGTGCCAGCAGTGAAGGACTGCTGACTGAAGCTTTCTTT

size: large
D: .
V: TRBV11-2
J: TRBJ2-6
CDR3: CASSLPGANVLTF
DNA: TGTGCCAGCAGCTTACCTGGGGCCAACGTCCTGACTTTC

size: large
D: TRBD1
V: TRBV12-3/TRBV12-4
J: TRBJ1-2
CDR3: CASGRDRGTSNYGYTF
DNA: TGTGCCAGCGGCCGGGACAGGGGAACTTCTAACTATGGCTACACCTTC

size: .
D: TRBD1
V: TRBV5-1
J: TRBJ2-3
CDR3: CASSTGQGTDTQYF
DNA: TGCGCCAGCAGCACGGGACAGGGAACAGATACGCAGTATTTT

size: few
D: .
V: TRBV7-8
J: TRBJ2-1
CDR3: CASSPTDNEQFF
DNA: TGTGCCAGCAGCCCTACAGACAATGAGCAGTTCTTC

size: few
D: .
V: TRBV9
J: TRBJ1-2
CDR3: CASSGTGNYGYTF
DNA: TGTGCCAGCAGCGGCACAGGGAACTATGGCTACACCTTC

size: .
D: .
V: TRBV9
J: TRBJ2-1
CDR3: CASSVGGADNEQFF
DNA: TGTGCCAGCAGCGTGGGGGGGGCAGACAATGAGCAGTTCTTC

size: .
D: .
V: TRBV20-1
J: TRBJ2-7
CDR3: CSAGGGGAYEQYF
DNA: TGCAGTGCCGGGGGAGGGGGTGCCTACGAGCAGTACTTC

size: few
D: .
V: TRBV7-8
J: TRBJ2-7
CDR3: CASSLLRDGDEQYF
DNA: TGTGCCAGCAGCTTACTCAGGGACGGTGACGAGCAGTACTTC

size: few
D: .
V: TRBV7-3
J: TRBJ2-3
CDR3: CASSFSKVTSSTDTQYF
DNA: TGTGCCAGCAGCTTTTCAAAAGTGACTTCTAGCACAGATACGCAGTATTTT

size: .
D: .
V: TRBV28
J: TRBJ2-7
CDR3: CASSTPLTGLLLTYEQYF
DNA: TGTGCCAGCAGTACACCGCTTACAGGGCTTCTTTTGACCTACGAGCAGTACTTC

size: large
D: .
V: TRBV27
J: TRBJ2-7
CDR3: CASSSHAYEQYF
DNA: TGTGCCAGCAGCTCACACGCCTACGAGCAGTACTTC

size: .
D: .
V: TRBV3-1
J: TRBJ1-2
CDR3: CASSREGSYGYTF
DNA: TGTGCCAGCAGCCGCGAGGGCAGCTATGGCTACACCTTC

size: .
D: .
V: TRBV6-1
J: TRBJ2-7
CDR3: CASRDRDSFEQHF
DNA: TGTGCCAGCAGGGATCGAGACAGCTTCGAGCAGCACTTC

size: .
D: .
V: TRBV4-1
J: TRBJ1-1
CDR3: CASSQGMSEAFF
DNA: TGCGCCAGCAGCCAGGGAATGTCAGAAGCTTTCTTT

size: once
D: .
V: TRBV2
J: TRBJ2-2
CDR3: CASSEMGNGEELFF
DNA: TGTGCCAGCAGTGAAATGGGGAATGGCGAGGAGCTGTTTTTT